This T cell receptor (beta chain) was captured by sequencing in a study of OX40 agonist ivuxolimab in advanced cancers. The overall study: Treatment of patients was with ivuxolimab, an agonistic anti-OX40 (CD134) antibody. Treatment received earlier with anti-PD-1, anti-PD-L1 or anti-CTLA-4 agents was allowed, and less than 45% had some.

As for this clone: The antigen remains unidentified.

The junction had 10 bases not matched to a gene; V was cut back by 6 bases and J by 5 bases. Germline CDR1 reads MNHEY; CDR2 reads SMNVEV (reference sequence). The CDR3 is 15 amino acids. Patients with autoimmune history or systemic immunosuppression were excluded. Study-level findings and limits: Average numbers of expanded clones were greater in CD8+ T cells than in CD4+.

The data were produced by immunoSEQ multiplex PCR, yet TCRdb's version contains in-frame clones alone and is incomplete. The sample contains about 43,000 clones, approximately 83% of which appear only once. This chain joins TRBV27 and TRBJ1-5, with 7 bases identical to TRBD1. The receptor's source is an adult with an advanced solid tumor such as melanoma, head and neck, liver or kidney cancer. Material: CD4+ or CD8+ T cells sorted from blood, obtained in a trial of the OX40 agonist ivuxolimab. The CDR3 region has the DNA TGTGCCAGCAGCTGGACGCGGGACAGATATCAGCCCCAGCATTTT. Translated, it gives CASSWTRDRYQPQHF.